The 22 T cell receptor beta chains given below trace back to one sample, sequenced in a study of technical replicates of blood from a handful of donors. Generated by immunoSEQ multiplex PCR, the TCRdb table keeps only in-frame clones and is missing some. The table shows some 50,000 clones, with 94% occurring only once. What was sequenced was T cells isolated from PBMCs. Receptor source: a human donor in good health.

This clone was seen only once. The rearrangement joins TRBV5-1 to TRBJ2-7; the match to TRBD1 covers 8 bases. CDR3 length: 15 residues. Germline V gene data show CDR1 as SGHRS and CDR2 as YFSETQ. With 4 bases clipped from V and 0 bases from J, the junction kept 6 bases outside the gene matches. CDR3 DNA sequence: TGCGCCAGCAGCGGGGGACAGGCTCACTCCTACGAGCAGTACTTC. This gives the protein CASSGGQAHSYEQYF.

The chain is built from TRBV10-1 and TRBJ2-5; the D gene is possibly TRBD1 (5 bases). V lost 3 bases and J 5 bases, leaving 13 bases between the germline ends. The CDR3 has 14 amino acids. Germline V lookup: CDR1 WNHNN, CDR2 SYGVQD (reference sequence). Here the CDR3 DNA reads TGCGCCAGCAGTGACAGGGAAGTGGGTGAGACCCAGTACTTC. Translating it yields CASSDREVGETQYF.

The rearrangement joins TRBV10-3 to TRBJ1-6; TRBD1 might be the D (6 bases). The CDR3 is 16 residues long. The V end was cut by 0 bases, the J end by 7 bases, with 13 bases between. CDR1 and CDR2 from the germline V gene are ENHRY and SYGVKD. CDR3 sequence: CAISESTTGDNSPLHF. The CDR3 coding sequence is TGTGCCATCAGTGAGTCGACGACAGGAGACAATTCACCCCTCCACTTT.

The chain carries TRBV13 and TRBJ2-6; 7 nucleotides line up with TRBD1. The germline CDR1 and CDR2 sequences are PRHDT and FYEKMQ (reference sequence). The J segment lost 0 bases and the V segment lost 4 bases, leaving 9 bases of the junction unmatched. This CDR3 spans 18 amino acids. CDR3 DNA sequence: TGTGCCAGCAGCTCGCACCAGGGGGACGGCTCTGGGGCCAACGTCCTGACTTTC. It specifies CASSSHQGDGSGANVLTF.

In DNA form, the CDR3 reads TGTGCCAGTAGAAAGCACCGGACTAGCGAGCAAGAGACCCAGTACTTC. Protein: CASRKHRTSEQETQYF. The genes are TRBV19 and TRBJ2-5; TRBD2 agrees at 9 bases. CDR1 and CDR2 (germline): LNHDA, SQIVND (reference sequence). The CDR3 spans 16 residues. After removal of 6 bases from V and 2 bases from J, the junction contained 10 bases not matched to a gene.

The chain is built from TRBV7-9 and TRBJ1-2, with 12 bases aligning to TRBD1. There are 16 residues in the CDR3. From germline, CDR1 is SEHNR and CDR2 FQNEAQ (reference sequence). V shed 5 bases, J shed 7 bases, and the junction held 11 bases outside the gene matches. The CDR3 loop reads CASSAAGTGGAFGYTF. The CDR3 coding sequence is TGTGCCAGCAGCGCCGCCGGGACAGGGGGCGCTTTTGGCTACACCTTC.

The rearrangement links TRBV5-4 to TRBJ1-5; D gene uncertain. Trimming stripped 0 bases from V and 3 bases from J, with 10 bases between. Germline-derived CDR1 and CDR2 are SGHNT and YYREEE (reference sequence). This CDR3 has 15 residues. The CDR3 here is CASSLGGQVNQPQHF. The DNA for the CDR3 is TGTGCCAGCAGCTTGGGCGGGCAGGTCAATCAGCCCCAGCATTTT.

V usage is TRBV28 and J usage is TRBJ2-2; D gene unclear. Germline CDR1 reads MDHEN; CDR2 reads SYDVKM. Trimming pared 8 bases from V and 4 bases from J, leaving 5 bases between. The CDR3 has 11 amino acids. In nucleotides, the CDR3 is TGTGCCAGCCGGAGCACCGGGGAGCTGTTTTTT. Translation gives CASRSTGELFF.

V is TRBV7-2 and J is TRBJ2-7; 11 nucleotides match TRBD2. This CDR3 has 15 amino acids. Germline V gene sequence: CDR1 SGHTA, CDR2 FQGNSA. After removal of 7 bases from V and 3 bases from J, the junction contained 8 bases not matched to a gene. In DNA, the CDR3 is TGTGCCAGCACCCCGACCGGGACTAGCGGCTACGAGCAGTACTTC. This sequence encodes CASTPTGTSGYEQYF.

V usage is TRBV28 and J usage is TRBJ2-7; D uncertain. This CDR3 contains 17 residues. Germline V CDR1 and CDR2: MDHEN, SYDVKM. V lost 6 bases, J lost 1 base, and 22 bases lay in between. Here the CDR3 DNA reads TGTGCCAGCAGCCTTCCCCTTTCATTTCGACTGTCCTACGAGCAGTACTTC. It translates to CASSLPLSFRLSYEQYF.

The rearrangement links TRBV7-6 to TRBJ2-7, with 9 bases lining up with TRBD2. The germline V gene has CDR1 SGHVS and CDR2 FNYEAQ. The junction had 4 bases not matched to a gene; V was cut back by 5 bases and J by 5 bases. This CDR3 contains 13 residues. The CDR3: CASSLIAGDEQYF. CDR3 nucleotide sequence: TGTGCCAGCAGCCTAATAGCGGGAGACGAGCAGTACTTC.

The chain is built from TRBV5-1 and TRBJ2-7; D is possibly TRBD2 (5 bases). V lost 4 bases and J lost 4, with 9 bases in between. The CDR3 is made up of 12 amino acids. CDR1 and CDR2 from the germline V gene are SGHRS and YFSETQ. The CDR3 DNA follows: TGCGCCAGCAGCCCCGAGGGATACGAGCAGTACTTC. Translation: CASSPEGYEQYF.

The chain recombines TRBV7-9 with TRBJ2-3; 9 nucleotides agree with TRBD2. CDR1 SEHNR and CDR2 FQNEAQ come from the germline V gene (reference sequence). With 4 bases clipped from V and 2 bases from J, the junction kept 10 bases outside the gene matches. CDR3 size: 17 residues. The CDR3 sequence is CASSSGTSSFLTDTQYF. The CDR3 bases are TGTGCCAGCAGCTCCGGGACTAGCTCCTTTCTCACAGATACGCAGTATTTT. The variable domain in full, completed from reference TRBV7-9 and TRBJ2-3, reads DTGVSQNPRHKITKRGQNVTFRCDPISEHNRLYWYRQTLGQGPEFLTYFQNEAQLEKSRLLSDRFSAERPKGSFSTLEIQRTEQGDSAMYLCASSSGTSSFLTDTQYFGPGTRLTVL.

This chain connects TRBV9 to TRBJ2-2; D remains ambiguous. The CDR3 contains 15 residues. Germline loops: CDR1 SGDLS, CDR2 YYNGEE. V was cut by 2 bases and J by 1 base, with 9 bases left in between. CDR3 nucleotides: TGTGCCAGCAGCGTCGTCCACGGGAACACCGGGGAGCTGTTTTTT. Amino acids: CASSVVHGNTGELFF.

This chain links TRBV11-2 with TRBJ1-1; D remains unclear. Trimming took off 5 bases at V and 5 bases at J, with 18 bases between the two ends. The V gene's germline CDR1 is SGHAT and CDR2 FQNNGV. The CDR3 contains 15 residues. For the CDR3, the DNA is TGTGCCAGCAGCACCACGTCAGATTGGTGGACTGAAGCTTTCTTT. This encodes CASSTTSDWWTEAFF.

The chain uses TRBV5-1 and TRBJ1-2; the D gene is possibly TRBD1 (6 bases). The CDR3 has 15 residues. The ends were cut back, 4 bases at V and 7 bases at J, with 20 bases in the middle. Germline CDR1 is SGHRS and CDR2 is YFSETQ. The CDR3 DNA is TGCGCCAGCAGCACCACTGGGACAATGGTGCGTGGCTACACCTTC. Translating gives CASSTTGTMVRGYTF.

The chain couples TRBV18 to TRBJ1-6; D ambiguous. From germline, CDR1 is KGHSH and CDR2 LQKENI. The CDR3 runs to 15 residues. Trimming pared 3 bases from V and 10 bases from J, leaving 16 bases between. The CDR3 nucleotides are TGTGCCAGCTCACCTCCGTACGGGGTAGCATCACCCCTCCACTTT. It is translated as CASSPPYGVASPLHF.

The rearrangement links TRBV7-9 to TRBJ2-6, with a weak D call TRBD1 (6 bases). Germline V gene sequence: CDR1 SEHNR, CDR2 FQNEAQ (reference sequence). V lost 6 bases to trimming and J lost 5 bases, with 17 bases between them. This CDR3 contains 16 residues. CDR3 sequence (DNA): TGTGCCAGCAGTCTCCCCTCCGGGACAAGGGCCAACGTCCTGACTTTC. Protein product: CASSLPSGTRANVLTF.

CDR3 sequence: CAITPRTGPLGGANVLTF. CDR3 nucleotides: TGTGCCATCACTCCACGGACAGGACCCCTCGGAGGGGCCAACGTCCTGACTTTC. The chain employs TRBV10-3 and TRBJ2-6, with 7 nucleotides matching TRBD1. This CDR3 comprises 18 residues. With 7 bases clipped from V and 4 bases from J, the junction kept 16 bases outside the gene matches. Germline CDR1 reads ENHRY; CDR2 reads SYGVKD.

V usage is TRBV10-3 and J usage is TRBJ1-3; D gene unclear. Germline V gene data show CDR1 as ENHRY and CDR2 as SYGVKD. The CDR3 has 12 residues. V was trimmed by 3 bases and J by 4 bases, leaving 4 bases between them. In DNA form, the CDR3 reads TGTGCCATCAGTGATGCGGGAAACACCATATATTTT. This translates into CAISDAGNTIYF.

This chain links TRBV6-6 with TRBJ2-5; TRBD2 is a possible D gene (7 bases). Per the germline V gene, CDR1 is MNHNY and CDR2 is SVGAGI (reference sequence). V lost 5 bases and J lost 2, with 15 bases in between. The CDR3 spans 15 residues. The CDR3 loop reads CASSQGRGTQETQYF. CDR3 DNA: TGTGCCAGCAGTCAGGGGAGGGGGACACAAGAGACCCAGTACTTC.

The chain has TRBV7-9 and TRBJ2-3; D uncertain. Germline V gene sequence: CDR1 SEHNR, CDR2 FQNEAQ (reference sequence). The length of the CDR3 is 13 residues. V lost 3 bases to trimming and J lost 7 bases, with 11 bases between them. The CDR3 protein is CASSFGGLNTQYF. The DNA for the CDR3 is TGTGCCAGCAGCTTCGGTGGGCTTAATACGCAGTATTTT. The full variable domain, rest sourced from reference TRBV7-9 and TRBJ2-3, is DTGVSQNPRHKITKRGQNVTFRCDPISEHNRLYWYRQTLGQGPEFLTYFQNEAQLEKSRLLSDRFSAERPKGSFSTLEIQRTEQGDSAMYLCASSFGGLNTQYFGPGTRLTVL.